Below, one T cell receptor beta chain is given with its context. Its antigen remains unknown. The CDR3 extends over 16 amino acids. The trim removed 2 bases at V and 4 bases at J, leaving 1 base unmatched. CDR1 and CDR2 (germline): SNHLY, FYNNEI. Repertoires were generated with immunoSEQ multiplex PCR, while TCRdb's copy carries only in-frame clones and drops some. The sample records 110,000 or so clones, roughly nine tenths being singletons. This sample is part of a study of a mutant IDH1 vaccine in newly diagnosed glioma. For the study at large: The treated population exhibited a male proportion of about 60%, a female proportion of about 38%, and a mean age of about 40 years. Regarding the study as a whole: Shifts in the top peripheral T cell clonotypes seemed unrelated to pseudoprogression. Patients showed vaccine-induced immune responses at a rate of roughly 93%.

Time point described: week 11, during vaccination. A 20-mer mutant IDH1 peptide at 300 ug was injected subcutaneously with topical imiquimod. New astrocytomas of WHO grade 3 or 4 that were IDH1-mutant and ATRX-lost were found in the donors. The V gene is TRBV2, the J gene TRBJ2-1; 14 bases match TRBD2. The TCR comes from a woman in her fifties or sixties with glioma. This specimen consisted of PBMCs, obtained from a glioma patient whose treatment included an IDH1 peptide vaccine. The CDR3 spells CASSEWTSGRYNEQFF. The CDR3 DNA reads TGTGCCAGCAGTGAATGGACTAGCGGGAGGTACAATGAGCAGTTCTTC.